This T cell receptor (beta chain) was sequenced in a study of cytomegalovirus exposure and HLA in healthy donors. While unrecorded immune exposures were likely, the donors were nominally healthy when sampled. Germline-derived CDR1 and CDR2 are SGHRS and YFSETQ. This CDR3 has 13 amino acids. With 4 bases removed from V and 5 bases from J, the gap between germline ends came to 12 bases. Primers: 60 Vbeta forward and 13 Jbeta reverse. The repertoire was sequenced with immunoSEQ multiplex PCR; TCRdb's copy has only in-frame clones and lacks some. The sample carries 150,000 to 200,000 clones, around 84% recorded once.

Sequencing was carried out using PBMCs. V is TRBV5-1 and J is TRBJ1-2; D is perhaps TRBD1 (6 bases). The receptor was isolated from a man aged 35-49 years in good health and CMV-seropositive. In nucleotides, the CDR3 is TGCGCCAGCAGCCCCGAGGGGGAGTATGGCTACACCTTC. As protein: CASSPEGEYGYTF.